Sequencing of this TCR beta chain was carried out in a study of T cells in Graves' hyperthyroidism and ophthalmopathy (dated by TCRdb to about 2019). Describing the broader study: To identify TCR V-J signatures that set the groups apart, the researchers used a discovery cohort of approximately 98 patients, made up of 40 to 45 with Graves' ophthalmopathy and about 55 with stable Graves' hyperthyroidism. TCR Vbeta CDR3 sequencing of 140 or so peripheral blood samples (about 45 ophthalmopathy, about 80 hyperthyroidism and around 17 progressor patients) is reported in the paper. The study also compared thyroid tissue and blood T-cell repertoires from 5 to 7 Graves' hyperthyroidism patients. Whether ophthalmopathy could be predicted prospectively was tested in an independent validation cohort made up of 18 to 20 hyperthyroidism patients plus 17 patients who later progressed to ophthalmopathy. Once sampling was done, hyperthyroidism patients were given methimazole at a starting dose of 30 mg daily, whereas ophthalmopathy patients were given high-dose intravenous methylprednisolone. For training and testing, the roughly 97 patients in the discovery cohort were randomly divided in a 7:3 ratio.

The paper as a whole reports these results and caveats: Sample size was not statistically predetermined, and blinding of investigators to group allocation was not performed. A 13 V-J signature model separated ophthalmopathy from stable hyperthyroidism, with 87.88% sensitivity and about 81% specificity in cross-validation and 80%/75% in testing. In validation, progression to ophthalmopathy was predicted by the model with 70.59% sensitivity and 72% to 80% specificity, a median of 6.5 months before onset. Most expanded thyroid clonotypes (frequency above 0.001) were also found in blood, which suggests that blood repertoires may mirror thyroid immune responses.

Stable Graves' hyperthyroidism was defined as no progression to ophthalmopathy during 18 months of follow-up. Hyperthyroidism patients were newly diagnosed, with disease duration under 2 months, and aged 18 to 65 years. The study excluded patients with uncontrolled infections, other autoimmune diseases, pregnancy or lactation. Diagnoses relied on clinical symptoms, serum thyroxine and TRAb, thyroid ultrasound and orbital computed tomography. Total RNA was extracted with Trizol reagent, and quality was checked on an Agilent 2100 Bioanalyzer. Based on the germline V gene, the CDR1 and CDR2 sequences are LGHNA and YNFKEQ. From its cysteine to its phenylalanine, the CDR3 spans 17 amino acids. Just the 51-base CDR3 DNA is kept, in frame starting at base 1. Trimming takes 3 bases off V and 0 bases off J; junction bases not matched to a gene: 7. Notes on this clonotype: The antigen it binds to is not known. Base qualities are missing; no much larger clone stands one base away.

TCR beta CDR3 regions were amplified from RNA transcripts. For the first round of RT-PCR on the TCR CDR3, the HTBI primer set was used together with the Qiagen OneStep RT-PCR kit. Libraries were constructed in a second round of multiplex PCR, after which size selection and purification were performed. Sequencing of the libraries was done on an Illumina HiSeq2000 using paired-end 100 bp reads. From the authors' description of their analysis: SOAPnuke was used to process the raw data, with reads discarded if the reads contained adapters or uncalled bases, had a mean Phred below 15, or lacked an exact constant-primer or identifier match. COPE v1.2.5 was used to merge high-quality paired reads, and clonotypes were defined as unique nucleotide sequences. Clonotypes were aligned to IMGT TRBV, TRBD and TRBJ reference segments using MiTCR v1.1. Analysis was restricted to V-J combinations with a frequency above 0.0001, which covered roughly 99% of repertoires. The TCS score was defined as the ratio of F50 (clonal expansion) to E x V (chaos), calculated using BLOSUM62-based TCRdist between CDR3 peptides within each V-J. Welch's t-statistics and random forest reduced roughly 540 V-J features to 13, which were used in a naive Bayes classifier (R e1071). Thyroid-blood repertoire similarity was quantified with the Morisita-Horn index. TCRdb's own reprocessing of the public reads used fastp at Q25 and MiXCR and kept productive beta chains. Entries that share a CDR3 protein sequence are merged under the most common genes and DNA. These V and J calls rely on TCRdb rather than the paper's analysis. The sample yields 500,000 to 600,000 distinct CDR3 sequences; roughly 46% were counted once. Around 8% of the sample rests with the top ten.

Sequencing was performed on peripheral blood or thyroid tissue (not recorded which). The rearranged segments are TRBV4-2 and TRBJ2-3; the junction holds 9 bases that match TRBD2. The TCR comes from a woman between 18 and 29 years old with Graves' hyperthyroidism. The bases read TGTGCCAGCAGCCAGGCCCGGACTAGCGATAGCACAGATACGCAGTATTTT. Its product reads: CASSQARTSDSTDTQYF.